This T cell receptor beta chain was found in a study of blood T cell repertoires in COVID-19. TCRdb's copy holds only in-frame clones and misses some; the assay was immunoSEQ multiplex PCR. The table lists fewer than 200,000 clones, about 83% of them singletons. The CDR3 length is 20 residues. CDR1 is PRHDT, CDR2 FYEKMQ, per germline (reference sequence). The V end lost 0 bases, the J end lost 5 bases, and 28 bases lay between the germline ends. Material for sequencing was peripheral blood. The chain employs TRBV13 and TRBJ2-5; D perhaps matches TRBD1 (6 bases). The source is a woman aged 18-29 years who had recovered from COVID-19. The CDR3 sequence is CASSLGPASPPGTRGETQYF. CDR3 in DNA: TGTGCCAGCAGCTTAGGCCCGGCTTCTCCCCCTGGGACAAGAGGCGAGACCCAGTACTTC.